The 7 T cell receptor beta chains below all came from one sample that was sequenced in a study of T-cell memory formation after mild COVID-19. TCRdb re-derived calls from the 5' RACE reads in MiXCR, one entry per CDR3 protein. The repertoire holds roughly 450,000 distinct CDR3 sequences, with around a sixth as singletons. Material for sequencing was PBMCs or a T cell subset sorted from them (not recorded which). The receptor source for this set is an adult woman who had mild COVID-19 (a few samples of this study predate the infection). Cell type and time point are not known.

V is TRBV24-1 and J is TRBJ1-2; D possibly corresponds to TRBD1 (5 bases). Germline CDR1 KGHDR, CDR2 SFDVKD. CDR3 length: 16 amino acids. The germline V and J ends were trimmed by 5 bases and 7 bases, with 22 bases remaining between them. The DNA of the CDR3 is TGTGCCACCAGTGCCGGGGGTGAGGGGCCCCGAGGTGGCTACACCTTC. It yields the protein CATSAGGEGPRGGYTF.

The gene calls are TRBV12-3 or TRBV12-4 and TRBJ2-3; D remains unclear. This CDR3 has 15 residues. V lost 3 bases to trimming and J lost 0 bases, with 10 bases between them. CDR3 protein: CASSFDGSSTDTQYF. CDR3 DNA: TGTGCCAGCAGTTTTGACGGATCTAGCACAGATACGCAGTATTTT.

The chain couples TRBV24-1 to TRBJ1-5; tentatively, D is TRBD1 (6 bases). CDR1 KGHDR and CDR2 SFDVKD come from the germline V gene. This CDR3 has 13 amino acids. Trimming took 7 bases from V and 5 from J, leaving 11 bases between them. This CDR3 is CATSNRDHQPQHF. DNA for the CDR3: TGTGCCACCAGCAACAGGGATCATCAGCCCCAGCATTTT.

The chain is built from TRBV12-3 or TRBV12-4 and TRBJ2-1; D is possibly TRBD2 (7 bases). Between the trimmed V and J ends, which lost 2 bases and 9 bases, there was a span of 14 bases. The CDR3 has 14 amino acids. CDR3 loop: CASSLRGGGGEQFF. DNA of the CDR3: TGTGCCAGCAGTTTAAGGGGAGGGGGGGGTGAGCAGTTCTTC.

The chain links TRBV19 to TRBJ2-7; possible D gene TRBD1, 6 bases. The V end was cut by 6 bases, the J end by 2 bases, with 17 bases between. The germline gives CDR1 LNHDA, CDR2 SQIVND (reference sequence). This CDR3 comprises 15 residues. The CDR3 region is CASSPSPGQPYEQYF. In nucleotides, the CDR3 is TGTGCCAGTAGCCCCTCCCCCGGACAGCCCTACGAGCAGTACTTC.

In this sample, this clonotype turned up many times. The chain uses TRBV6-6 and TRBJ2-7, with D possibly matching TRBD1 (6 bases). The germline CDR1 and CDR2 sequences are MNHNY and SVGAGI (reference sequence). The V end lost 6 bases, the J end lost 0 bases, and 9 bases lay between the germline ends. The CDR3 length is 13 residues. Written as DNA, the CDR3 is TGTGCCAGCAGCGACAGGAGCTCCTACGAGCAGTACTTC. It translates to CASSDRSSYEQYF.

The J gene is TRBJ1-1, the V gene TRBV7-9; no reliable D call. Per germline, CDR1 SEHNR and CDR2 FQNEAQ (reference sequence). V lost 7 bases and J lost 3, with 3 bases in between. The CDR3 is 10 residues long. Here the CDR3 DNA reads TGTGCCAGCATAGACACTGAAGCTTTCTTT. This sequence encodes CASIDTEAFF.